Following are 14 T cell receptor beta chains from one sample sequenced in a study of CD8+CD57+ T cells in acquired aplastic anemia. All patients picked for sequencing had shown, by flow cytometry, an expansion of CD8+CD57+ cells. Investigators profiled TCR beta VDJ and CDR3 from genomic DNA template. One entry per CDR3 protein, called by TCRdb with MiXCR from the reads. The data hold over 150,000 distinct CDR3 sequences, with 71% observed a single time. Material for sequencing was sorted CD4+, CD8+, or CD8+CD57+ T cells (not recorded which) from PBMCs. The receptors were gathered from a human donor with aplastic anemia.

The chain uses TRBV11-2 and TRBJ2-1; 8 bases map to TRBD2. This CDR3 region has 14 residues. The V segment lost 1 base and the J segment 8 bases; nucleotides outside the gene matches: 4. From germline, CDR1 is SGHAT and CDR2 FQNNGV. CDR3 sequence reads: CASSLGLAFDEQFF. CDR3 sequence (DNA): TGTGCCAGCAGCTTAGGACTAGCGTTCGATGAGCAGTTCTTC.

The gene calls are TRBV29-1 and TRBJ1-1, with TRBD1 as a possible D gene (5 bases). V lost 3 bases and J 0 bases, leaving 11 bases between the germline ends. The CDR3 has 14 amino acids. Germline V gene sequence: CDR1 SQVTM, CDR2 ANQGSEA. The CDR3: CSVDGTAMNTEAFF. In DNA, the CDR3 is TGCAGCGTTGACGGGACGGCCATGAACACTGAAGCTTTCTTT.

CDR3 loop: CSANRDREYEQYF. For the CDR3, the DNA is TGCAGTGCTAACCGGGACAGAGAATACGAGCAGTACTTC. The chain recombines TRBV20-1 with TRBJ2-7, with 7 bases identical to TRBD1. The germline CDR1 and CDR2 sequences are DFQATT and SNEGSKA (reference sequence). This CDR3 has 13 amino acids. V lost 4 bases to trimming and J lost 4 bases; unmatched junction nucleotides: 7.

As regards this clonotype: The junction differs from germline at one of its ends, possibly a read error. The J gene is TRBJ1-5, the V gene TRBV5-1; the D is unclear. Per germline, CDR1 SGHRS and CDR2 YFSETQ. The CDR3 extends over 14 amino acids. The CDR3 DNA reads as TGTGCCAGCAGCTTAGGTCTGAGCAATCAGCCCCAGCATTTT. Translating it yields CASSLGLSNQPQHF.

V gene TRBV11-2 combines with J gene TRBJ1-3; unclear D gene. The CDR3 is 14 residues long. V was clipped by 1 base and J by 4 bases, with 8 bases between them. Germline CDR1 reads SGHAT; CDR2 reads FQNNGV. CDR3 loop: CASSLGVPGNTIYF. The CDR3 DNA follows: TGTGCCAGCAGCTTAGGGGTCCCCGGAAACACCATATATTTT.

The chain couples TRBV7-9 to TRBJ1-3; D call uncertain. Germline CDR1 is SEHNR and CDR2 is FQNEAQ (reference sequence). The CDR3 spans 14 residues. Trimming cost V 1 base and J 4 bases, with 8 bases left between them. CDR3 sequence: CASSLGGIGNTIYF. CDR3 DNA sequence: TGTGCCAGCAGCTTAGGTGGCATCGGAAACACCATATATTTT.

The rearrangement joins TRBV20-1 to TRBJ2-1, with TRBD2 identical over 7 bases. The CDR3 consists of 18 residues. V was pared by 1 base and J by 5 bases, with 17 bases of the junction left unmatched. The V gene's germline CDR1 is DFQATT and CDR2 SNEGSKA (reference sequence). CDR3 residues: CSARALAPRLSIDNEQFF. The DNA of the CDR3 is TGCAGTGCTAGAGCACTAGCGCCCCGACTGAGTATAGACAATGAGCAGTTCTTC.

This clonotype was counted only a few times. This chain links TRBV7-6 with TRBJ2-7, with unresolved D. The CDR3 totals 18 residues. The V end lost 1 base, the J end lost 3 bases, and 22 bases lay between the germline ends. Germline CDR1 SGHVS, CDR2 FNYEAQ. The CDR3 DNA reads TGTGCCAGCAGCTTAGAAAGTTTTCTAAGTGGCGGAATCTACGAGCAGTACTTC. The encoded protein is CASSLESFLSGGIYEQYF.

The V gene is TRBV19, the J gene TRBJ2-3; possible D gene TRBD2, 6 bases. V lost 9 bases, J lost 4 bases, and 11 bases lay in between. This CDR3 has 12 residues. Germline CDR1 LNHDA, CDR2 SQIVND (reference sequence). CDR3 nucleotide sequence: TGTGCCAGCACGGAGGGACCAGATACGCAGTATTTT. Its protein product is CASTEGPDTQYF.

The CDR3 spells CSARATPDRNYGYTF. Written as DNA, the CDR3 is TGCAGTGCTAGAGCTACCCCGGACAGGAACTATGGCTACACCTTC. The rearrangement joins TRBV20-1 to TRBJ1-2; 7 bases agree with TRBD1. Germline-derived CDR1 and CDR2 are DFQATT and SNEGSKA (reference sequence). This CDR3 has 15 residues. V was clipped by 1 base and J by 2 bases; unmatched bases: 7.

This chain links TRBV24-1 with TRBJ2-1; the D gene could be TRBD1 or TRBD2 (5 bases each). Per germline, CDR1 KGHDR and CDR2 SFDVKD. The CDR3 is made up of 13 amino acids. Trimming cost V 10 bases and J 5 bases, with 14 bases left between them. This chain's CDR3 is CATASRGDNEQFF. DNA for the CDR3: TGTGCCACGGCGAGCAGAGGGGACAATGAGCAGTTCTTC.

In nucleotides, the CDR3 is TGCGCCAGCAGCCAATACGCAGGACAGGAGGTAAAATGGTTCTACGAGCAGTACTTC. Its translation is CASSQYAGQEVKWFYEQYF. The rearrangement links TRBV4-1 to TRBJ2-7; TRBD1 matches 7 bases. The trim removed 2 bases at V and 3 bases at J, leaving 19 bases unmatched. Germline CDR1 is MGHRA and CDR2 is YSYEKL. There are 19 residues in the CDR3.

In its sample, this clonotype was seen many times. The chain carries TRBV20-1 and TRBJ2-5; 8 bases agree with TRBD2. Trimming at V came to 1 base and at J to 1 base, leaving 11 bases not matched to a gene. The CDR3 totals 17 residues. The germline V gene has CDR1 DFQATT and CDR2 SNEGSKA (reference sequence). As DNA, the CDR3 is TGCAGTGCTAGAGGATCCTCAGCGGGAGTAACCCAAGAGACCCAGTACTTC. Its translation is CSARGSSAGVTQETQYF.

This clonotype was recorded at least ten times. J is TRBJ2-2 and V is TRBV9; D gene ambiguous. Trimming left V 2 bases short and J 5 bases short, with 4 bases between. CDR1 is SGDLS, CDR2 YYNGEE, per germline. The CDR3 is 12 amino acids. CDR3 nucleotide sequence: TGTGCCAGCAGCGTTAGGACCGGGGAGCTGTTTTTT. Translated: CASSVRTGELFF.